This section outlines one T cell receptor (beta chain) sequence together with its context. Germline trimming cut 6 bases from V and 5 bases from J; bases unmatched to any gene: 9. The CDR3 runs to 14 residues. CDR1 and CDR2 (germline): MNHEY, SVGAGI. The sample belongs to a study of blood T cell repertoires in COVID-19. Across the whole study: Acute and convalescent COVID-19 samples came from the United States, Italy and Spain.

Authors' processing steps: Counts of nucleated cells, estimated from reference gene primer amplification, were obtained. Repertoires were generated with immunoSEQ multiplex PCR, while TCRdb's copy carries only in-frame clones and drops some. The V and J calls and clone size were taken over from that table, and D and trimming were inferred from the DNA. The sample has over 65,000 clones; roughly 78% are singletons. The chain recombines TRBV6-5 with TRBJ1-2; 7 bases match TRBD1. Sample: peripheral blood. The sequence derives from a man aged 60 to 69 with COVID-19, enrolled during active disease. CDR3 region: CASSPTGNPYGYTF. CDR3 bases: TGTGCCAGCAGCCCGACAGGGAACCCTTATGGCTACACCTTC.